Listed below are T cell receptor beta chains from one sample, sequenced in a study of blood T cell repertoires in COVID-19. The protocol was immunoSEQ multiplex PCR, while the TCRdb copy is restricted to in-frame clones and leaves out a portion. The sample includes 100,000 to 150,000 clones, about 80% of them seen just once. The sample was peripheral blood. Every receptor here comes from a woman aged 50 to 60 with acute or convalescent COVID-19. Each CDR3 is given with its conserved first and last residue. A D gene is named only where the DNA matches it firmly. Only some rows state a clone size, as once, few, many or a class for expanded clones.

clone_size: NA; j_call: TRBJ2-3; v_call: TRBV30; d_call: NA; cdr3_aa: CAWSLSGVADTQYF; cdr3_nt: TGTGCCTGGAGTCTTTCCGGGGTCGCAGATACGCAGTATTTT
clone_size: NA; j_call: TRBJ1-6; v_call: TRBV27; d_call: NA; cdr3_aa: CASSTRGRSYNSPLHF; cdr3_nt: TGTGCCAGCAGTACCAGGGGACGCTCCTATAATTCACCCCTCCACTTT
clone_size: NA; j_call: TRBJ1-5; v_call: TRBV19; d_call: NA; cdr3_aa: CASSISGINQPQHF; cdr3_nt: TGTGCCAGTAGTATTTCAGGGATCAATCAGCCCCAGCATTTT
clone_size: NA; j_call: TRBJ2-5; v_call: TRBV3-1/TRBV3-2; d_call: TRBD1; cdr3_aa: CASSQGFGTGVTEKTQYF; cdr3_nt: TGTGCCAGCAGCCAAGGATTTGGGACAGGGGTCACGGAGAAGACCCAGTACTTC
clone_size: NA; j_call: TRBJ2-6; v_call: TRBV19; d_call: NA; cdr3_aa: CASSSGGSGANVLTF; cdr3_nt: TGTGCCAGTAGTTCAGGGGGGAGTGGGGCCAACGTCCTGACTTTC
clone_size: NA; j_call: TRBJ1-5; v_call: TRBV7-2; d_call: TRBD1; cdr3_aa: CASSFRDRSQPQHF; cdr3_nt: TGTGCCAGCAGCTTCCGGGACAGAAGTCAGCCCCAGCATTTT
clone_size: NA; j_call: TRBJ1-2; v_call: TRBV5-6; d_call: NA; cdr3_aa: CASSLGAGGYTF; cdr3_nt: TGTGCCAGCAGCTTGGGGGCTGGGGGCTACACCTTC
clone_size: NA; j_call: TRBJ1-6; v_call: TRBV5-6; d_call: NA; cdr3_aa: CASSLFTRTYNSPLHF; cdr3_nt: TGTGCCAGCAGCTTGTTCACCAGGACCTATAATTCACCCCTCCACTTT
clone_size: NA; j_call: TRBJ1-2; v_call: TRBV5-4; d_call: TRBD1; cdr3_aa: CASSYPDRELSGYTF; cdr3_nt: TGTGCCAGCAGCTACCCGGACAGGGAACTTTCTGGCTACACCTTC
clone_size: NA; j_call: TRBJ1-1; v_call: TRBV6-6; d_call: NA; cdr3_aa: CASSITGRGSEAFF; cdr3_nt: TGTGCCAGCAGCATAACAGGGCGGGGGTCTGAAGCTTTCTTT
clone_size: NA; j_call: TRBJ2-7; v_call: TRBV19; d_call: TRBD1; cdr3_aa: CASSTYTGGSYEQYF; cdr3_nt: TGTGCCAGTAGTACGTACACAGGGGGCTCCTACGAGCAGTACTTC
clone_size: NA; j_call: TRBJ2-3; v_call: TRBV29-1; d_call: TRBD2; cdr3_aa: CSVEVSSGADTQYF; cdr3_nt: TGCAGCGTTGAAGTTTCTAGCGGTGCGGATACGCAGTATTTT
clone_size: NA; j_call: TRBJ2-2; v_call: TRBV18; d_call: TRBD1; cdr3_aa: CASSPSGQGITGELFF; cdr3_nt: TGTGCCAGCTCACCGTCGGGACAGGGTATTACCGGGGAGCTGTTTTTT
clone_size: few; j_call: TRBJ1-5; v_call: TRBV6-6; d_call: NA; cdr3_aa: CASSGRGSDQPQHF; cdr3_nt: TGTGCCAGCAGTGGCCGGGGGAGTGATCAGCCCCAGCATTTT
clone_size: few; j_call: TRBJ1-1; v_call: TRBV5-1; d_call: NA; cdr3_aa: CASKWSAGTEAFF; cdr3_nt: TGCGCCAGCAAGTGGTCCGCCGGCACTGAAGCTTTCTTT
clone_size: NA; j_call: TRBJ1-5; v_call: TRBV12-5; d_call: NA; cdr3_aa: CASGSGIGFNQPQHF; cdr3_nt: TGTGCTAGTGGTAGCGGTATTGGGTTCAATCAGCCCCAGCATTTT
clone_size: NA; j_call: TRBJ1-5; v_call: TRBV5-8; d_call: NA; cdr3_aa: CASSLGERGNQPQHF; cdr3_nt: TGTGCCAGCAGCTTGGGGGAGAGGGGCAATCAGCCCCAGCATTTT
clone_size: NA; j_call: TRBJ2-7; v_call: TRBV6-5; d_call: NA; cdr3_aa: CASSYGGTNREQYF; cdr3_nt: TGTGCCAGCAGTTACGGGGGGACCAACAGGGAGCAGTACTTC
clone_size: once; j_call: TRBJ1-5; v_call: TRBV15; d_call: TRBD1; cdr3_aa: CATSPQTGGNQPQHF; cdr3_nt: TGTGCCACCAGCCCTCAGACAGGGGGCAATCAGCCCCAGCATTTT
clone_size: NA; j_call: TRBJ2-1; v_call: TRBV6-4; d_call: NA; cdr3_aa: CASSDQGGSYNEQFF; cdr3_nt: TGTGCCAGCAGTGATCAGGGTGGGTCCTACAATGAGCAGTTCTTC
clone_size: NA; j_call: TRBJ1-6; v_call: TRBV6-5; d_call: TRBD1; cdr3_aa: CASRETGAYNSPLHF; cdr3_nt: TGTGCCAGCAGGGAGACAGGGGCCTATAATTCACCCCTCCACTTT
clone_size: NA; j_call: TRBJ2-1; v_call: TRBV10-3; d_call: TRBD2; cdr3_aa: CAISGGTSGGNEQFF; cdr3_nt: TGTGCCATCAGTGGTGGGACTAGCGGGGGGAATGAGCAGTTCTTC
clone_size: NA; j_call: TRBJ1-4; v_call: TRBV27; d_call: TRBD1; cdr3_aa: CASSMGWTGRNEKLFF; cdr3_nt: TGTGCCAGCAGTATGGGTTGGACAGGGCGAAATGAAAAACTGTTTTTT
clone_size: NA; j_call: TRBJ1-3; v_call: TRBV10-2; d_call: NA; cdr3_aa: CASSDGSSGNTIYF; cdr3_nt: TGCGCCAGCAGTGACGGTTCCTCTGGAAACACCATATATTTT
clone_size: few; j_call: TRBJ1-6; v_call: TRBV9; d_call: NA; cdr3_aa: CASSPRQGQDSPLHF; cdr3_nt: TGTGCCAGCAGCCCTCGGCAGGGGCAGGATTCACCCCTCCACTTT
clone_size: NA; j_call: TRBJ1-4; v_call: TRBV5-4; d_call: TRBD1; cdr3_aa: CASSSMSRDREKLFF; cdr3_nt: TGTGCCAGCAGCTCCATGTCCCGGGACAGGGAAAAACTGTTTTTT
clone_size: NA; j_call: TRBJ1-5; v_call: TRBV5-1; d_call: TRBD1; cdr3_aa: CASSLGQGGNQPQHF; cdr3_nt: TGCGCCAGCAGCCTCGGACAGGGGGGCAATCAGCCCCAGCATTTT
clone_size: NA; j_call: TRBJ2-7; v_call: TRBV5-1; d_call: NA; cdr3_aa: CASSPYRDSYEQYF; cdr3_nt: TGCGCCAGCAGCCCCTACAGGGATTCCTACGAGCAGTACTTC
clone_size: once; j_call: TRBJ1-1; v_call: TRBV12-3/TRBV12-4; d_call: NA; cdr3_aa: CASSPRLGRAFF; cdr3_nt: TGTGCCAGCAGTCCACGCCTAGGGAGGGCTTTCTTT
clone_size: NA; j_call: TRBJ1-5; v_call: TRBV19; d_call: TRBD1; cdr3_aa: CASTLDRGRQPQHF; cdr3_nt: TGTGCCAGTACCTTAGACAGGGGCAGGCAGCCCCAGCATTTT
clone_size: NA; j_call: TRBJ1-6; v_call: TRBV19; d_call: NA; cdr3_aa: CASSHMGDTQGSPLHF; cdr3_nt: TGTGCCAGTAGCCACATGGGAGACACACAGGGTTCACCCCTCCACTTT
clone_size: NA; j_call: TRBJ1-6; v_call: TRBV3-1/TRBV3-2; d_call: TRBD1; cdr3_aa: CASSQGRIRTGGGSPLHF; cdr3_nt: TGTGCCAGCAGCCAAGGACGAATTAGAACAGGGGGTGGGTCACCCCTCCACTTT
clone_size: NA; j_call: TRBJ1-1; v_call: TRBV2; d_call: TRBD1; cdr3_aa: CASSSQGANEAFF; cdr3_nt: TGTGCCAGCAGTTCCCAGGGGGCGAATGAAGCTTTCTTT
clone_size: NA; j_call: TRBJ1-1; v_call: TRBV2; d_call: TRBD1; cdr3_aa: CASSEDRGNPNTEAFF; cdr3_nt: TGTGCCAGCAGTGAGGACAGGGGAAACCCGAACACTGAAGCTTTCTTT
clone_size: few; j_call: TRBJ1-4; v_call: TRBV6-1; d_call: NA; cdr3_aa: CASSEGLRGQKLFF; cdr3_nt: TGTGCCAGCAGTGAAGGGCTAAGGGGCCAAAAACTGTTTTTT
clone_size: NA; j_call: TRBJ1-4; v_call: TRBV6-5; d_call: NA; cdr3_aa: CASRQVVNIEKLFF; cdr3_nt: TGTGCCAGCAGACAGGTCGTCAACATTGAAAAACTGTTTTTT
clone_size: once; j_call: TRBJ1-2; v_call: TRBV27; d_call: NA; cdr3_aa: CASSLVGTTNYGYTF; cdr3_nt: TGTGCCAGCAGTTTGGTCGGGACAACCAACTATGGCTACACCTTC
clone_size: few; j_call: TRBJ2-5; v_call: TRBV15; d_call: TRBD1; cdr3_aa: CATSTRGGGETQYF; cdr3_nt: TGTGCCACCAGCACCCGAGGGGGCGGAGAGACCCAGTACTTC
clone_size: once; j_call: TRBJ2-5; v_call: TRBV18; d_call: NA; cdr3_aa: CASSNNQETQYF; cdr3_nt: TGTGCCAGCTCAAACAACCAAGAGACCCAGTACTTC
clone_size: NA; j_call: TRBJ1-2; v_call: TRBV2; d_call: NA; cdr3_aa: CASSDSPGTSGSLSYGYTF; cdr3_nt: TGTGCCAGCAGTGATAGCCCCGGAACGTCCGGGTCCCTCTCCTATGGCTACACCTTC
clone_size: NA; j_call: TRBJ1-2; v_call: TRBV2; d_call: TRBD1; cdr3_aa: CASSAGQGAVITF; cdr3_nt: TGTGCCAGCAGTGCTGGACAGGGGGCCGTTATCACCTTC
clone_size: once; j_call: TRBJ1-5; v_call: TRBV5-6; d_call: TRBD1; cdr3_aa: CASSSGQGGQPQHF; cdr3_nt: TGTGCCAGCAGTTCAGGACAGGGTGGTCAGCCCCAGCATTTT
clone_size: NA; j_call: TRBJ2-3; v_call: TRBV7-6; d_call: NA; cdr3_aa: CASSLSQRGDTQYF; cdr3_nt: TGTGCCAGCAGCCTCTCCCAACGGGGAGATACGCAGTATTTT
clone_size: once; j_call: TRBJ1-4; v_call: TRBV29-1; d_call: NA; cdr3_aa: CSVVLSVGSGKLFF; cdr3_nt: TGCAGCGTTGTTTTGTCCGTTGGTAGCGGAAAACTGTTTTTT
clone_size: NA; j_call: TRBJ1-2; v_call: TRBV24-1; d_call: NA; cdr3_aa: CATSGKTGIDNYGYTF; cdr3_nt: TGTGCCACCAGTGGAAAAACAGGTATAGATAACTATGGCTACACCTTC
clone_size: NA; j_call: TRBJ2-5; v_call: TRBV7-2; d_call: NA; cdr3_aa: CASSFRGRQETQYF; cdr3_nt: TGTGCCAGCAGCTTTAGAGGGCGCCAAGAGACCCAGTACTTC
clone_size: NA; j_call: TRBJ2-2; v_call: TRBV7-2; d_call: TRBD1; cdr3_aa: CASSLGQGVGELFF; cdr3_nt: TGTGCCAGCAGCTTAGGACAGGGGGTCGGGGAGCTGTTTTTT
clone_size: few; j_call: TRBJ2-5; v_call: TRBV14; d_call: NA; cdr3_aa: CASSGGLQETQYF; cdr3_nt: TGTGCCAGCAGCGGGGGACTTCAAGAGACCCAGTACTTC
clone_size: NA; j_call: TRBJ1-6; v_call: TRBV19; d_call: TRBD1; cdr3_aa: CASSRRQGVNSPLHF; cdr3_nt: TGTGCCAGTAGTAGACGACAGGGAGTGAACTCACCCCTCCACTTT
clone_size: NA; j_call: TRBJ2-1; v_call: TRBV11-2; d_call: NA; cdr3_aa: CASSSEYGSYNEQFF; cdr3_nt: TGTGCCAGCAGCTCCGAGTACGGCTCCTACAATGAGCAGTTCTTC
clone_size: NA; j_call: TRBJ1-5; v_call: TRBV19; d_call: NA; cdr3_aa: CASSPPYQPQHF; cdr3_nt: TGTGCCAGTAGTCCCCCCTATCAGCCCCAGCATTTT
clone_size: NA; j_call: TRBJ1-5; v_call: TRBV18; d_call: NA; cdr3_aa: CASSASGFSNQPQHF; cdr3_nt: TGTGCCAGCTCAGCCTCGGGGTTCTCCAATCAGCCCCAGCATTTT
clone_size: NA; j_call: TRBJ1-4; v_call: TRBV19; d_call: TRBD1; cdr3_aa: CASQGATNEKLFF; cdr3_nt: TGTGCCAGTCAGGGGGCAACTAATGAAAAACTGTTTTTT
clone_size: NA; j_call: TRBJ2-1; v_call: TRBV6-5; d_call: NA; cdr3_aa: CASRSQGSYNEQFF; cdr3_nt: TGTGCCAGCAGATCTCAGGGCTCCTACAATGAGCAGTTCTTC
clone_size: NA; j_call: TRBJ1-2; v_call: TRBV6-5; d_call: TRBD1; cdr3_aa: CASSYKQGNYGYTF; cdr3_nt: TGTGCCAGCAGTTATAAACAGGGGAACTATGGCTACACCTTC
clone_size: NA; j_call: TRBJ2-7; v_call: TRBV27; d_call: NA; cdr3_aa: CASSLSGGPLGEQYF; cdr3_nt: TGTGCCAGCAGTTTATCGGGGGGGCCCCTCGGAGAGCAGTACTTC
clone_size: NA; j_call: TRBJ1-2; v_call: TRBV28; d_call: TRBD1; cdr3_aa: CASSFRGRGYTF; cdr3_nt: TGTGCCAGCAGTTTCAGGGGGCGAGGCTACACCTTC